One sample yielded the 10 T cell receptor beta chains listed below, sequenced in a study of radiation and T cells in renal cell carcinoma. Time point in this sample: baseline pretreatment blood. Treatment indicated: 15 Gy SBRT to primary tumor, nephrectomy 4 weeks later. Method: immunoSEQ multiplex PCR; TCRdb's copy keeps in-frame clones and lacks some. The table includes 150,000 or so clones, about 88% detected once. The material sequenced was blood, taken from a patient whose treatment included radiotherapy and nephrectomy. The receptors originated from a woman in her 70s with renal cell carcinoma.

The V gene is TRBV19, the J gene TRBJ2-3; TRBD1 matches 9 bases. The germline gives CDR1 LNHDA, CDR2 SQIVND (reference sequence). The length of the CDR3 is 16 residues. Losses at the gene ends were 4 bases for V and 2 bases for J; bases not matched to a gene: 7. CDR3 DNA: TGTGCCAGTAGTAATCGCGACAGGGGGTTCACAGATACGCAGTATTTT. Translated: CASSNRDRGFTDTQYF.

The chain joins TRBV6-6 to TRBJ1-4; 7 positions match TRBD1. This CDR3 spans 16 amino acids. Trimming took 0 bases from V and 5 from J; bases not matched to a gene: 6. Germline CDR1 reads MNHNY; CDR2 reads SVGAGI (reference sequence). The chain's CDR3 is CASSYSGGTANEKLFF. For the CDR3, the DNA is TGTGCCAGCAGTTACTCCGGAGGGACAGCGAATGAAAAACTGTTTTTT.

This clone was observed a single time. This rearrangement joins TRBV29-1 to TRBJ2-3; 8 positions agree with TRBD1. Germline lookup yields CDR1 SQVTM and CDR2 ANQGSEA. This CDR3 has 13 amino acids. Trimming took 5 bases from V and 3 from J; bases not matched to a gene: 4. Here the CDR3 reads CSVPRGLTDTQYF. In nucleotides, the CDR3 is TGCAGCGTTCCCAGGGGGCTAACAGATACGCAGTATTTT.

This chain joins TRBV28 and TRBJ1-1, with TRBD1 as a possible D gene (6 bases). CDR3 length: 14 amino acids. Germline CDR1 and CDR2: MDHEN and SYDVKM. Trimming took off 9 bases at V and 3 bases at J, with 17 bases between the two ends. The CDR3 DNA follows: TGTGCCAGTCAGACCGGGGGGCCGCACACTGAAGCTTTCTTT. It codes for CASQTGGPHTEAFF.

The chain employs TRBV4-2 and TRBJ2-2, with D maybe TRBD2 (6 bases). Germline lookup yields CDR1 LGHNA and CDR2 YNFKEQ. The CDR3 runs 16 residues. The V gene lost 4 bases and the J gene lost 0 bases, with 12 bases spanning the gap. The CDR3 is CASSPRAGPNTGELFF. In nucleotides, the CDR3 is TGTGCCAGCAGCCCCCGCGCGGGACCGAACACCGGGGAGCTGTTTTTT.

The chain is built from TRBV14 and TRBJ1-2; D not certain. V lost 4 bases, J lost 4 bases, and 13 bases lay in between. Germline lookup yields CDR1 SGHDN and CDR2 FVKESK. The CDR3 is 14 residues long. This CDR3 is CASSPLGGPYGYTF. The CDR3 coding sequence is TGTGCCAGCAGCCCGTTGGGCGGTCCCTATGGCTACACCTTC.

This chain connects TRBV19 to TRBJ1-3; D unresolved. Trimming removed 1 base from V and 1 base from J, with 5 bases in between. CDR1 LNHDA and CDR2 SQIVND come from the germline V gene (reference sequence). The CDR3 runs to 14 residues. The CDR3 here is CASSIAASGNTIYF. DNA of the CDR3: TGTGCCAGTAGTATAGCAGCTTCTGGAAACACCATATATTTT.

This clone was counted once. The chain joins TRBV27 to TRBJ2-5; D not certain. The CDR3 runs to 14 residues. The V and J ends lost 0 bases and 2 bases respectively, with 7 bases between them. CDR1 is MNHEY, CDR2 SMNVEV, per germline (reference sequence). The CDR3 nucleotides read TGTGCCAGCAGTTTATCAGGCAGGCAAGAGACCCAGTACTTC. Translating gives CASSLSGRQETQYF.

The chain recombines TRBV28 with TRBJ1-1; 7 bases are shared with TRBD1. With 5 bases clipped from V and 1 base from J, the junction kept 13 bases outside the gene matches. The length of the CDR3 is 17 residues. From germline, CDR1 is MDHEN and CDR2 SYDVKM. CDR3 bases: TGTGCCAGCAGTCCACCTACACAGGGGTTGGGGAACACTGAAGCTTTCTTT. Amino acids: CASSPPTQGLGNTEAFF.

The rearrangement links TRBV11-1 to TRBJ2-2; a possible D gene is TRBD2 (6 bases). CDR1 SGHAT and CDR2 FQDESV come from the germline V gene (reference sequence). The CDR3 length is 14 residues. Trimming cost V 2 bases and J 5 bases, with 9 bases left between them. The CDR3 spells CASSLNRGTGELFF. CDR3 coding DNA: TGTGCCAGCAGCTTAAATCGGGGGACCGGGGAGCTGTTTTTT.